These T cell receptor beta chains were read from a single sample in a study of T-cell memory formation after mild COVID-19. TCRdb independently ran MiXCR on the 5' RACE reads; one entry per CDR3 protein. Of roughly 620,000 distinct CDR3 sequences in the sample, 15% to 20% were seen once. The sequenced sample was PBMCs or a T cell subset sorted from them (not recorded which). The receptors originated from an adult woman who had mild COVID-19 (a few samples of this study predate the infection). Cell type and time point are not known. CDR3s include the opening cysteine and the closing phenylalanine or tryptophan. The D gene is left open where the match is weak. For some rows the clone size is stated as once, few or many, or as a class when expanded; others skip it.

D gene	CDR3 length	J gene	V gene	clone size	CDR3 protein	CDR3 DNA
-	14	TRBJ2-4	TRBV5-5	few	CASSLQLAKNIQYF	TGTGCCAGCAGCTTACAGTTAGCCAAAAACATTCAGTACTTC
-	11	TRBJ1-2	TRBV7-9	few	CASSLEGLKTF	TGTGCCAGCAGCTTAGAAGGGTTGAAAACCTTC
TRBD1	14	TRBJ1-4	TRBV6-5	-	CASSYNRGDEKLFF	TGTGCCAGCAGTTACAACAGGGGGGATGAAAAACTGTTTTTT
-	13	TRBJ1-5	TRBV6-6	-	CASSYGERQPQHF	TGTGCCAGCAGTTACGGGGAACGTCAGCCCCAGCATTTT
-	16	TRBJ1-1	TRBV6-1	-	CASLGPVGKLNTEAFF	TGTGCCAGCCTCGGGCCGGTGGGGAAACTGAACACTGAAGCTTTCTTT
TRBD2	15	TRBJ2-2	TRBV6-1	-	CATRFGRATAGELFF	TGTGCCACCAGGTTCGGGAGGGCGACCGCCGGGGAGCTGTTTTTT
TRBD1	15	TRBJ2-1	TRBV5-1	once	CASSPPGGAYNEQFF	TGCGCCAGCAGCCCGCCAGGGGGCGCGTACAATGAGCAGTTCTTC
TRBD2	13	TRBJ2-4	TRBV13	few	CASSLRGINIQYF	TGTGCCAGCAGCTTGCGGGGGATAAACATTCAGTACTTC
TRBD2	18	TRBJ2-3	TRBV10-3	-	CAISDGLAGGPGTDTQYF	TGTGCCATCAGTGACGGACTAGCGGGAGGGCCGGGCACAGATACGCAGTATTTT
-	14	TRBJ1-1	TRBV7-9	few	CASSLASVNTEAFF	TGTGCCAGCAGCTTAGCTTCGGTGAACACTGAAGCTTTCTTT
-	16	TRBJ1-2	TRBV12-3/TRBV12-4	-	CASSSAMADRFDGYTF	TGTGCCAGCAGTTCCGCAATGGCTGATCGGTTCGATGGCTACACCTTC
TRBD1	15	TRBJ2-7	TRBV4-3	-	CASSQEVRQGYEQYF	TGCGCCAGCAGCCAAGAGGTGAGACAGGGTTACGAGCAGTACTTC
-	16	TRBJ1-5	TRBV20-1	-	CSARLLVDSGYQPQHF	TGCAGTGCTAGATTATTGGTGGACAGTGGCTACCAGCCCCAGCATTTT
TRBD1	15	TRBJ1-3	TRBV25-1	-	CASSEGGQPRNTIYF	TGTGCCAGCAGTGAAGGGGGACAGCCCAGAAACACCATATATTTT
-	11	TRBJ2-7	TRBV13	-	CASSTDTEQYF	TGTGCCAGCAGCACCGACACGGAGCAGTACTTC
-	15	TRBJ2-3	TRBV27	-	CASSSLLGITDTQYF	TGTGCCAGCAGTAGTTTACTAGGGATTACAGATACGCAGTATTTT
-	14	TRBJ2-2	TRBV5-1	many	CASSPQGNTGELFF	TGTGCCAGCAGCCCACAGGGGAACACCGGGGAGCTGTTTTTT
-	14	TRBJ2-7	TRBV27	few	CASSLSRVGYEQYF	TGTGCCAGCAGTTTATCTAGGGTTGGATACGAGCAGTACTTC
-	15	TRBJ1-2	TRBV12-3/TRBV12-4	few	CASSSRIDNNYGYTF	TGTGCCAGCAGCTCCCGAATCGACAATAACTATGGCTACACCTTC
TRBD2	14	TRBJ2-5	TRBV30	-	CAWRLAGAWETQYF	TGTGCCTGGAGGCTAGCGGGAGCTTGGGAGACCCAGTACTTC
-	13	TRBJ2-7	TRBV28	few	CASLSLSSYEQYF	TGTGCCAGTCTAAGTCTTAGCTCCTACGAGCAGTACTTC
TRBD1	15	TRBJ1-5	TRBV6-2/TRBV6-3	few	CASSYLDRGYQPQHF	TGTGCCAGCAGTTATTTGGACAGGGGCTATCAGCCCCAGCATTTT
-	13	TRBJ2-1	TRBV7-9	few	CASSEDRSNEQFF	TGTGCCAGCAGCGAAGACCGGTCCAATGAGCAGTTCTTC
-	15	TRBJ2-3	TRBV19	few	CASSQRDMSGDTQYF	TGTGCCAGTAGTCAACGGGACATGTCCGGAGATACGCAGTATTTT
-	13	TRBJ2-2	TRBV11-3	-	CASDEGDTGELFF	TGTGCCAGCGACGAAGGTGACACCGGGGAGCTGTTTTTT
-	16	TRBJ2-2	TRBV24-1	-	CATSDLRTLNTGELFF	TGTGCCACCAGTGATTTGAGGACATTGAACACCGGGGAGCTGTTTTTT
-	15	TRBJ2-7	TRBV29-1	-	CSVEVGGGPSYEQYF	TGCAGCGTTGAAGTGGGTGGCGGGCCTTCCTACGAGCAGTACTTC
TRBD1	16	TRBJ1-5	TRBV24-1	few	CATSDAGQGQVQPQHF	TGTGCCACCAGTGATGCTGGACAGGGCCAGGTTCAGCCCCAGCATTTT
-	14	TRBJ2-5	TRBV5-1	-	CASSNSGGEETQYF	TGCGCCAGCTCCAACAGTGGGGGTGAGGAGACCCAGTACTTC
TRBD2	20	TRBJ2-1	TRBV20-1	-	CSARGRDRGLAGGRGNEQFF	TGCAGTGCTAGAGGCCGGGACAGAGGACTAGCGGGGGGCCGAGGCAATGAGCAGTTCTTC
TRBD1	16	TRBJ2-1	TRBV24-1	many	CATSAPTGAVRNEQFF	TGTGCCACCAGTGCCCCGACAGGGGCGGTTAGAAATGAGCAGTTCTTC
TRBD2	14	TRBJ2-3	TRBV20-1	few	CSARLGGRADTQYF	TGCAGTGCTCGCCTGGGCGGGAGGGCAGATACGCAGTATTTT
TRBD2	15	TRBJ2-3	TRBV7-9	few	CASSSGLAGKDTQYF	TGTGCCAGCAGCTCGGGACTAGCGGGCAAGGATACGCAGTATTTT
-	15	TRBJ2-5	TRBV7-9	few	CASSPGVGGQETQYF	TGTGCCAGCAGCCCCGGGGTAGGGGGCCAAGAGACCCAGTACTTC
TRBD1	15	TRBJ2-7	TRBV7-9	few	CASSLVGTGPNEQYF	TGTGCCAGCAGCTTAGTGGGGACAGGGCCCAACGAGCAGTACTTC
-	15	TRBJ2-3	TRBV7-6	many	CASSPEGGEADTQYF	TGTGCCAGCAGCCCCGAGGGCGGGGAGGCAGATACGCAGTATTTT
-	13	TRBJ1-5	TRBV30	-	CAWNRGPNQPQHF	TGTGCCTGGAACCGGGGCCCCAATCAGCCCCAGCATTTT
-	12	TRBJ2-2	TRBV30	-	CAWSGGPGELFF	TGTGCCTGGAGTGGAGGCCCCGGGGAGCTGTTTTTT
TRBD2	12	TRBJ2-1	TRBV5-1	-	CASSTGLDEQFF	TGCGCCAGCAGCACCGGACTAGATGAGCAGTTCTTC
-	15	TRBJ2-7	TRBV20-1	few	CSARGVPDHPYEQYF	TGCAGTGCTAGAGGAGTTCCGGACCACCCCTACGAGCAGTACTTC
-	15	TRBJ2-7	TRBV21-1	-	CASSRASGGKDEQYF	TGTGCCAGCAGCAGGGCCTCAGGGGGCAAGGACGAGCAGTACTTC
TRBD2	16	TRBJ2-3	TRBV7-2	-	CASSPRGLAAASTQYF	TGTGCCAGCAGCCCACGCGGACTAGCGGCCGCTAGTACGCAGTATTTT